This TCR beta chain is from a study of T cell changes during pregnancy in multiple sclerosis (dated by TCRdb to the late 2010s). With regard to the full study: Changes in the T cell repertoire over the course of pregnancy were examined in this study in women with multiple sclerosis.

The CDR3 spans 16 residues, from the cysteine through the phenylalanine. Just CDR3 DNA is preserved here, 48 bases in frame from base 1. The germline V gene sets CDR1 to LGHNA and CDR2 to YSLEER. Relative to germline, V is missing 1 base and J is missing 1 base, with 6 bases of the junction outside any gene match. The library was obtained by the immunoSEQ multiplex PCR assay. What TCRdb holds here is the immuneACCESS table cut down to in-frame rearrangements. Part of the clones is not present; checked against another copy, under half of the missing clones reflect an unresolved V gene, and the others are unexplained. The sample includes approximately 82,000 clones, with 75% to 95% observed a single time. The ten largest clones represent around 0.5% of the sample. This clone was recorded only once. Its binding antigen is unknown. Within one base of it there is no much larger clone, and no base qualities were kept.

The sequence is built from TRBV4-3 and TRBJ2-5; the junction holds 7 bases that match TRBD2. This clonotype was obtained from a female donor with multiple sclerosis, enrolled in a pregnancy study. Sequencing was performed on CD4+ T cells from peripheral blood mononuclear cells, taken in the second trimester of pregnancy. The CDR3 reads as follows: CASSQGFQRGQETQYF. The sequence in DNA is TGCGCCAGCAGCCAAGGGTTCCAGCGGGGCCAAGAGACCCAGTACTTC.